A single sample gave rise to the 8 T cell receptor beta chains below, sequenced in a study of T cells in Graves' hyperthyroidism and ophthalmopathy. TCR beta CDR3 sequences were amplified from RNA transcripts. The study used the HTBI primer set for a first-round RT-PCR of the TCR CDR3. MiXCR was run by TCRdb on the multiplex PCR reads, yielding one entry per CDR3 protein. The sample lists around 570,000 distinct CDR3 sequences, just under 20% seen once, with over 45% in the top ten. Material for sequencing was blood. The receptors here all came from a man in his forties with Graves' ophthalmopathy.

The chain joins TRBV6-5 to TRBJ1-4, with unresolved D. CDR1 is MNHEY and CDR2 is SVGAGI in the germline V gene. Trimming removed 0 bases at V and 8 bases at J, with 13 bases between. The CDR3 covers 15 residues. The CDR3 loop reads CASSYSRGFNEKLFF. CDR3 bases: TGTGCCAGCAGTTACTCCCGGGGTTTTAACGAAAAACTGTTTTTT.

The rearrangement uses TRBV15 and TRBJ2-1; tentatively, D is TRBD1 or TRBD2 (6 bases each). The CDR3 has 15 residues. Germline V gene lookup returns CDR1 LNHNV and CDR2 YYDKDF (reference sequence). V dropped 5 bases and J dropped 7 bases, with 18 bases sitting between them. CDR3 amino acids: CATSPWGARGNEQFF. CDR3 coding DNA: TGTGCCACCAGCCCCTGGGGGGCTAGAGGTAATGAGCAGTTCTTC.

V gene TRBV7-2 combines with J gene TRBJ2-2, with D perhaps TRBD2 (6 bases). CDR3 length: 15 residues. The germline V and J ends were trimmed by 4 bases and 5 bases, with 14 bases remaining between them. Germline V lookup: CDR1 SGHTA, CDR2 FQGNSA. The CDR3: CASSSSTGRTGELFF. The CDR3 bases are TGTGCCAGCAGCTCATCGACCGGGAGAACCGGGGAGCTGTTTTTT.

Many counts were recorded for this clonotype. The chain carries TRBV7-8 and TRBJ1-6, with 7 bases matching TRBD1. This CDR3 contains 17 residues. Germline V lookup: CDR1 SGHVS, CDR2 FQNEAQ. V dropped 6 bases and J dropped 7; count of bases not matched to a gene: 15. The CDR3 is CASSPTRSQGGNSPLHF. The CDR3 bases are TGTGCCAGCAGTCCAACCCGTTCCCAGGGGGGGAATTCACCCCTCCACTTT.

The sample holds a few counts of this clonotype. Since a much larger clone is just one base distant, this may be a read error. The genes are TRBV11-2 and TRBJ2-5; 7 bases are shared with TRBD2. The CDR3 covers 17 residues. J was trimmed by 4 bases and V by 5 bases; bases with no gene match: 16. Germline V lookup: CDR1 SGHAT, CDR2 FQNNGV. CDR3 sequence reads: CASSPTGERGGAETQYF. For the CDR3, the DNA is TGTGCCAGCAGCCCCACGGGGGAGCGGGGAGGGGCAGAGACCCAGTACTTC. Full variable domain (outside the CDR3, taken from reference TRBV11-2 and TRBJ2-5): EAGVAQSPRYKIIEKRQSVAFWCNPISGHATLYWYQQILGQGPKLLIQFQNNGVVDDSQLPKDRFSAERLKGVDSTLKIQPAKLEDSAVYLCASSPTGERGGAETQYFGPGTRLLVL.

In its sample, this clonotype was seen many times. The rearrangement links TRBV5-6 to TRBJ2-7; D is ambiguous. Germline loops: CDR1 SGHDT, CDR2 YYEEEE. Trimming left V 6 bases short and J 1 base short, with 11 bases between. The CDR3 has 13 amino acids. This CDR3 reads CASKLGRSYEQYF. DNA of the CDR3: TGTGCCAGCAAGCTGGGTCGGTCCTACGAGCAGTACTTC.

This clonotype was seen at least ten times. The CDR3 region is CASSDEGWETQYF. CDR3 DNA sequence: TGTGCCAGCAGTGATGAGGGGTGGGAGACCCAGTACTTC. This chain joins TRBV2 and TRBJ2-5, with D possibly called TRBD1 or TRBD2 (5 bases each). The germline V gene has CDR1 SNHLY and CDR2 FYNNEI. CDR3 size: 13 residues. Trimming removed 3 bases from V and 5 bases from J, with 10 bases in between.

The rearrangement joins TRBV10-3 to TRBJ2-7; 13 nucleotides agree with TRBD2. V lost 2 bases and J lost 4; bases outside the gene matches: 2. This CDR3 has 15 amino acids. Germline V gene data show CDR1 as ENHRY and CDR2 as SYGVKD. CDR3 DNA sequence: TGTGCCATCAGTGAGGGGACTAGCGGGAAATACGAGCAGTACTTC. It encodes CAISEGTSGKYEQYF.